The T cell receptor beta chain under discussion was sequenced for a study of T cells in Graves' hyperthyroidism and ophthalmopathy. This clonotype occurred many times. No progression to ophthalmopathy during 18 months of follow-up defined stable disease. Patients having uncontrolled infection, another autoimmune disease, pregnancy or lactation were not included. Clinical symptoms, serum thyroxine and TRAb, thyroid ultrasound and orbital computed tomography were used for the diagnoses. The PBMCs had their origin in about 9.7 ml of fresh peripheral blood. The ends were cut back, 0 bases at V and 4 bases at J, with 13 bases in the middle. Germline values: CDR1 KGHSH, CDR2 LQKENI. This CDR3 has 15 amino acids. The CDR3 regions of TCR beta were amplified from RNA transcripts. The primer set for the first-round RT-PCR of the TCR CDR3 was HTBI. TCRdb itself ran the multiplex PCR reads through MiXCR, one entry per CDR3 protein. This sample has about 360,000 distinct CDR3 sequences, with about 13% found just once.

This chain connects TRBV18 to TRBJ2-7; D call uncertain. Specimen: blood. This clonotype was obtained from a woman aged 18-30 years with Graves' hyperthyroidism. The CDR3 region is CASSPPSRMGYEQYF. The DNA for the CDR3 is TGTGCCAGCTCACCACCATCACGGATGGGGTACGAGCAGTACTTC.